Following are 21 T cell receptor beta chains from one sample sequenced in a study of spatial heterogeneity in lung cancer. Via MiXCR, TCRdb re-called the 5' RACE reads, giving one row per CDR3 protein. The sample records 20,000 to 25,000 distinct CDR3 sequences, 3.5% to 5.5% being singletons. The time point here: sample taken at primary tumor resection. Tumor, nontumor lung or frozen PBMC supplied whole RNA, sequenced without sorting. The specimen comprised PBMCs, sampled at surgery. The receptors were sampled from a male donor with early-stage non-small cell lung cancer.

This clonotype was picked up many times. The chain links TRBV5-1 to TRBJ1-4, with D perhaps TRBD1 (5 bases). Trimming pared 4 bases from V and 11 bases from J, leaving 18 bases between. The CDR3 totals 14 residues. Germline assignment: CDR1 SGHRS and CDR2 YFSETQ. The CDR3 sequence: CASSQEGPERKLFF. In DNA form, the CDR3 reads TGCGCCAGCAGCCAGGAGGGACCTGAAAGGAAACTGTTTTTT.

This clonotype has a count of ten or more. V usage is TRBV30 and J usage is TRBJ1-2, with TRBD1 matching over 8 bases. V dropped 5 bases and J dropped 1; count of bases not matched to a gene: 6. The CDR3 extends over 14 amino acids. In germline, CDR1 is GTSNPN, CDR2 SVGIG (reference sequence). The CDR3 protein is CAWVEQGVNYGYTF. CDR3 coding DNA: TGTGCCTGGGTTGAACAGGGGGTTAACTATGGCTACACCTTC.

In this sample, this clonotype turned up many times. V usage is TRBV29-1 and J usage is TRBJ1-2; 11 nucleotides agree with TRBD1. Looked up from germline, CDR1 is SQVTM and CDR2 is ANQGSEA. Trimming cost V 7 bases and J 2 bases; bases outside gene matches: 3. This CDR3 region has 13 residues. CDR3 amino acids: CSAGQGANYGYTF. Here the CDR3 DNA reads TGCAGCGCTGGACAGGGGGCGAACTATGGCTACACCTTC.

This clonotype was detected many times. This chain uses TRBV28 with TRBJ1-6; D not resolved. With 1 base removed from V and 10 bases from J, the gap between germline ends came to 5 bases. The CDR3 has 12 residues. Germline CDR1 and CDR2: MDHEN and SYDVKM. The CDR3 loop is CASSLLQSPLHF. The DNA for the CDR3 is TGTGCCAGCAGTTTATTACAGTCACCCCTCCACTTT.

This clonotype has a count of ten or more. This rearrangement joins TRBV9 to TRBJ2-7; D possibly matches TRBD1 or TRBD2 (5 bases each). The ends were cut back, 0 bases at V and 4 bases at J, with 11 bases in the middle. Germline values: CDR1 SGDLS, CDR2 YYNGEE. CDR3 length: 14 residues. CDR3 sequence reads: CASSVDQGPYEQYF. The CDR3 DNA reads TGTGCCAGCAGCGTAGATCAGGGACCTTACGAGCAGTACTTC.

Ten or more counts support this clonotype. The V and J genes are TRBV11-2 and TRBJ2-1; 9 bases fit TRBD1. Germline V gives CDR1 SGHAT, CDR2 FQNNGV. After removal of 6 bases from V and 9 bases from J, the junction contained 12 bases not matched to a gene. This CDR3 region has 15 residues. The CDR3 DNA follows: TGTGCCAGCAGTTCTCAGACAGGGGGAGTTGGTGAGCAGTTCTTC. Protein: CASSSQTGGVGEQFF.

This clonotype was seen at least ten times. The chain couples TRBV23-1 to TRBJ2-3; 8 bases are a match to TRBD1. TRBV23-1 is an ORF for which the function is uncertain. V lost 2 bases to trimming and J lost 4 bases; unmatched junction nucleotides: 2. There are 14 residues in the CDR3. CDR3 in amino acids: CASSQGQGADTQYF. CDR3 bases: TGCGCCAGCAGTCAAGGACAGGGCGCAGATACGCAGTATTTT.

In this sample, this clonotype turned up many times. The V call is TRBV27, the J call TRBJ2-3, with D possibly TRBD1 on 6 matching bases. Trimming took off 5 bases at V and 0 bases at J, with 12 bases between the two ends. Germline lookup yields CDR1 MNHEY and CDR2 SMNVEV (reference sequence). The length of the CDR3 is 15 residues. The CDR3 spells CASSDRTASTDTQYF. DNA for the CDR3: TGTGCCAGCAGTGACCGGACAGCTAGCACAGATACGCAGTATTTT.

This clonotype was observed many times. This chain links TRBV20-1 with TRBJ1-1, with 8 bases lining up with TRBD1. The V gene's germline CDR1 is DFQATT and CDR2 SNEGSKA (reference sequence). After removal of 1 base from V and 0 bases from J, the junction contained 7 bases not matched to a gene. CDR3 length: 16 residues. CDR3 protein: CSARARQGTMNTEAFF. The DNA for the CDR3 is TGCAGTGCTAGAGCCCGACAGGGGACCATGAACACTGAAGCTTTCTTT.

This clonotype is medium-sized (0.01 to 0.1%) by share. V gene TRBV28 combines with J gene TRBJ2-7; D gene ambiguous. CDR3 length: 11 amino acids. The germline V gene has CDR1 MDHEN and CDR2 SYDVKM. Trimming left V 6 bases short and J 6 bases short, with 9 bases between. CDR3 protein: CASSLGLEQYF. The DNA for the CDR3 is TGTGCCAGCAGCCTAGGGCTCGAGCAGTACTTC. Full variable domain (missing parts from reference TRBV28 and TRBJ2-7): DVKVTQSSRYLVKRTGEKVFLECVQDMDHENMFWYRQDPGLGLRLIYFSYDVKMKEKGDIPEGYSVSREKKERFSLILESASTNQTSMYLCASSLGLEQYFGPGTRLTVT.

This clonotype was detected many times. The chain employs TRBV28 and TRBJ2-1, with a weak D call TRBD2 (6 bases). The CDR3 extends over 17 amino acids. Trimming took 6 bases from V and 0 from J, leaving 18 bases between them. CDR1 and CDR2 (germline): MDHEN, SYDVKM. CDR3: CASRPGLKDSSYNEQFF. CDR3 DNA sequence: TGTGCCAGCAGGCCGGGACTGAAGGACTCCTCCTACAATGAGCAGTTCTTC.

This clonotype was recorded at least ten times. J is TRBJ1-5 and V is TRBV27; D unresolved. Deletions cut 6 bases from V and 2 bases from J, with 14 bases between. This CDR3 is built from 15 residues. Germline V gene sequence: CDR1 MNHEY, CDR2 SMNVEV (reference sequence). Here the CDR3 DNA reads TGTGCCAGCAGGGCCTCTCTCAGGCGCAATCAGCCCCAGCATTTT. Translating gives CASRASLRRNQPQHF.

Ten or more counts support this clonotype. The CDR3 region is CASNLGTGGEKLFF. DNA of the CDR3: TGTGCCAGCAACCTAGGGACAGGCGGAGAAAAACTGTTTTTT. The gene calls are TRBV9 and TRBJ1-4; 8 bases fit TRBD1. The CDR3 is made up of 14 amino acids. V shed 6 bases, J shed 8 bases, and the junction held 9 bases outside the gene matches. The germline gives CDR1 SGDLS, CDR2 YYNGEE.

Ten or more counts support this clonotype. V is TRBV6-5 and J is TRBJ1-6, with TRBD1 as a possible D gene (5 bases). CDR1 and CDR2 from the germline V gene are MNHEY and SVGAGI. The CDR3 loop spans 15 amino acids. V was trimmed by 4 bases and J by 6 bases, leaving 13 bases between them. The DNA for the CDR3 is TGTGCCAGCAGTTTGACGGGACGGACTAATTCACCCCTCCACTTT. Its translation: CASSLTGRTNSPLHF.

The sample holds many counts of this clonotype. This sequence joins TRBV28 and TRBJ2-7, with D possibly being TRBD2 (7 bases). The germline V and J ends were trimmed by 8 bases and 6 bases, with 17 bases remaining between them. The length of the CDR3 is 13 residues. CDR1 MDHEN and CDR2 SYDVKM come from the germline V gene. The CDR3 DNA reads TGTGCCAGCCGGGGGGCGGGTATCACCGAGCAGTACTTC. Translated: CASRGAGITEQYF. Full variable domain (remainder filled in from reference TRBV28 and TRBJ2-7): DVKVTQSSRYLVKRTGEKVFLECVQDMDHENMFWYRQDPGLGLRLIYFSYDVKMKEKGDIPEGYSVSREKKERFSLILESASTNQTSMYLCASRGAGITEQYFGPGTRLTVT.

The J gene is TRBJ2-3, the V gene TRBV27; D is uncertain. V was pared by 8 bases and J by 0 bases, with 12 bases between. Germline V gene lookup returns CDR1 MNHEY and CDR2 SMNVEV (reference sequence). This CDR3 is built from 14 residues. The CDR3 sequence: CASGLFLSTDTQYF. CDR3 sequence (DNA): TGTGCCAGCGGGTTGTTCCTTAGCACAGATACGCAGTATTTT.

This clonotype was seen repeatedly, ten times or more. A much larger clone lies a single base off, so this may be a read error. V usage is TRBV7-6 and J usage is TRBJ2-7, with 9 bases identical to TRBD1. The CDR3 loop spans 13 amino acids. Germline assignment: CDR1 SGHVS and CDR2 FNYEAQ. The DNA of the CDR3 is TGTGTCAGCAGGGGAACAGGGGGCAGCGAGCAGTACTTC. Translated: CVSRGTGGSEQYF. Looking up the rest from reference TRBV7-6 and TRBJ2-7 gives the full variable domain: GAGVSQSPRYKVTKRGQDVALRCDPISGHVSLYWYRQALGQGPEFLTYFNYEAQQDKSGLPNDRFSAERPEGSISTLTIQRTEQRDSAMYRCVSRGTGGSEQYFGPGTRLTVT.

This clonotype was detected ten times or more. This rearrangement joins TRBV24-1 to TRBJ1-2; TRBD1 matches 7 bases. This CDR3 contains 15 residues. Germline CDR1 KGHDR, CDR2 SFDVKD. J lost 4 bases, V lost 4 bases, and 8 bases had no gene match. CDR3 bases: TGTGCCACCAGTGAGCCGGGACAGCCTCTCTATGGCTACACCTTC. It codes for CATSEPGQPLYGYTF.

This clonotype was recorded at least ten times. The rearrangement uses TRBV29-1 and TRBJ1-2, with 9 bases that match TRBD1. The V and J ends lost 4 bases and 6 bases, in that order; junction bases with no gene match: 6. The CDR3 contains 13 residues. Germline values: CDR1 SQVTM, CDR2 ANQGSEA. The CDR3 loop reads CSVGRTGGDGYTF. Here the CDR3 DNA reads TGCAGCGTTGGGAGAACAGGGGGCGATGGCTACACCTTC.

This clonotype was recorded many times. In nucleotides, the CDR3 is TGTGCCTGGAGTGTGTCCAGGGATAGAGAGACCCAGTACTTC. Translating it yields CAWSVSRDRETQYF. The chain links TRBV30 to TRBJ2-5, with a tentative D call TRBD1 (5 bases). The CDR3 extends over 14 amino acids. Trimming cost V 0 bases and J 4 bases, with 12 bases left between them. Germline assignment: CDR1 GTSNPN and CDR2 SVGIG (reference sequence).

At least ten counts were recorded for this clonotype. V and J are TRBV14 and TRBJ2-7, with TRBD2 matching 11 bases. Germline CDR1 reads SGHDN; CDR2 reads FVKESK. There are 15 residues in the CDR3. V was pared by 2 bases and J by 2 bases, with 2 bases of the junction left unmatched. Here the CDR3 DNA reads TGTGCCAGCAGCCAAAAGGGACTAGCGGCCTACGAGCAGTACTTC. Protein sequence: CASSQKGLAAYEQYF. Combining the CDR3 with reference TRBV14 and TRBJ2-7 gives the whole variable domain EAGVTQFPSHSVIEKGQTVTLRCDPISGHDNLYWYRRVMGKEIKFLLHFVKESKQDESGMPNNRFLAERTGGTYSTLKVQPAELEDSGVYFCASSQKGLAAYEQYFGPGTRLTVT.